Below are 18 T cell receptor beta chains sequenced from a single sample in a study of human T cells and chemical hapten exposure. Regarding time point: pre-sensitization, week 0. Stated treatment: therapeutic diphenylcyclopropenone sensitization with weekly scalp DPC. TCRdb recomputed calls from the RACE reads with MiXCR, one row per CDR3 protein. In the table there are around 95,000 distinct CDR3 sequences, 10% to 13% of which are singletons. The specimen comprised whole blood, sampled in connection with sensitization to the hapten diphenylcyclopropenone (DPC). The receptor source for this set is a woman in her sixties with alopecia areata. Some clones in this sample may be carry-over from other donors' samples.

This clonotype was picked up many times. V gene TRBV7-9 combines with J gene TRBJ1-4; TRBD1 is a possible D gene (5 bases). The V gene lost 8 bases and the J gene lost 8 bases, with 18 bases spanning the gap. There are 14 residues in the CDR3. Germline V gene lookup returns CDR1 SEHNR and CDR2 FQNEAQ (reference sequence). As DNA, the CDR3 is TGTGCCAGCTCTCCAGGGCTGAGGGGAGAAAAACTGTTTTTT. Its protein is CASSPGLRGEKLFF.

This clonotype showed up many times. The chain combines TRBV5-1 with TRBJ2-1, with a weak D call TRBD1 (6 bases). V lost 0 bases, J lost 2 bases, and 12 bases lay in between. The CDR3 totals 16 residues. The germline gives CDR1 SGHRS, CDR2 YFSETQ. In DNA, the CDR3 is TGCGCCAGCAGCTTGGGTGGGGGCGCCCCCTACAATGAGCAGTTCTTC. This encodes CASSLGGGAPYNEQFF.

This chain uses TRBV10-1 with TRBJ1-2, with 8 bases identical to TRBD1. The CDR3 spans 13 residues. CDR1 WNHNN and CDR2 SYGVQD come from the germline V gene (reference sequence). V was pared by 6 bases and J by 6 bases, with 6 bases of the junction left unmatched. The CDR3 protein is CASSQDRVDGYTF. For the CDR3, the DNA is TGCGCCAGCAGCCAGGACAGGGTGGATGGCTACACCTTC.

This clonotype was detected ten times or more. The V gene is TRBV30, the J gene TRBJ2-7; D is possibly TRBD1 (6 bases). This CDR3 has 13 amino acids. The V end lost 4 bases, the J end lost 0 bases, and 10 bases lay between the germline ends. Germline V lookup: CDR1 GTSNPN, CDR2 SVGIG (reference sequence). CDR3 DNA sequence: TGTGCCTGGACAGGGGCCAACTCCTACGAGCAGTACTTC. Its protein is CAWTGANSYEQYF.

At least ten counts were recorded for this clonotype. The J gene is TRBJ1-5, the V gene TRBV30; tentatively, D is TRBD1 (5 bases). Trimming took 5 bases from V and 3 from J, leaving 14 bases between them. This CDR3 is built from 14 residues. Per germline, CDR1 GTSNPN and CDR2 SVGIG (reference sequence). CDR3 DNA sequence: TGTGCCTGGGCCCGGGACTCCGCCAATCAGCCCCAGCATTTT. It yields the protein CAWARDSANQPQHF. Based on the CDR3 plus reference TRBV30 and TRBJ1-5, the full variable domain is SQTIHQWPATLVQPVGSPLSLECTVEGTSNPNLYWYRQAAGRGLQLLFYSVGIGQISSEVPQNLSASRPQDRQFILSSKKLLLSDSGFYLCAWARDSANQPQHFGDGTRLSIL.

This clonotype was detected many times. This rearrangement joins TRBV15 to TRBJ2-3; 13 nucleotides match TRBD2. The junction had 6 bases not matched to a gene; V was cut back by 5 bases and J by 4 bases. This CDR3 is built from 16 residues. Germline loops: CDR1 LNHNV, CDR2 YYDKDF (reference sequence). CDR3 loop: CATSVRLAGGPDTQYF. For the CDR3, the DNA is TGTGCCACCAGCGTCCGACTAGCGGGGGGCCCAGATACGCAGTATTTT. Full variable domain (rest looked up from reference TRBV15 and TRBJ2-3): DAMVIQNPRYQVTQFGKPVTLSCSQTLNHNVMYWYQQKSSQAPKLLFHYYDKDFNNEADTPDNFQSRRPNTSFCFLDIRSPGLGDTAMYLCATSVRLAGGPDTQYFGPGTRLTVL.

Many counts were recorded for this clonotype. The J gene is TRBJ1-1, the V gene TRBV20-1, with 7 bases aligning to TRBD1. CDR3 length: 15 residues. The V gene end was trimmed by 3 bases and the J gene end by 1 base; junction bases not matched to a gene: 8. CDR1 and CDR2 (germline): DFQATT, SNEGSKA (reference sequence). CDR3 in amino acids: CSARRAGTANTEAFF. As DNA, the CDR3 is TGCAGTGCTAGGAGGGCCGGGACAGCGAACACTGAAGCTTTCTTT.

The rearrangement joins TRBV9 to TRBJ1-6; 9 bases line up with TRBD1. CDR3 length equals 18 residues. The junction had 17 bases not matched to a gene; V was cut back by 3 bases and J by 10 bases. Germline CDR1 SGDLS, CDR2 YYNGEE. The CDR3 loop is CASSASWGFRTGASPLHF. DNA of the CDR3: TGTGCCAGCAGCGCGTCCTGGGGTTTCCGGACAGGGGCCTCACCCCTCCACTTT.

The table lists this clonotype with a few counts. The chain joins TRBV30 to TRBJ1-6, with 12 bases that match TRBD1. Germline V gives CDR1 GTSNPN, CDR2 SVGIG (reference sequence). The junction had 0 bases not matched to a gene; V was cut back by 3 bases and J by 9 bases. This CDR3 contains 13 residues. The chain's CDR3 is CAWRGQGASPLHF. The DNA of the CDR3 is TGTGCCTGGAGGGGACAGGGGGCTTCACCCCTCCACTTT. The complete variable domain, with remaining parts taken from reference TRBV30 and TRBJ1-6, reads SQTIHQWPATLVQPVGSPLSLECTVEGTSNPNLYWYRQAAGRGLQLLFYSVGIGQISSEVPQNLSASRPQDRQFILSSKKLLLSDSGFYLCAWRGQGASPLHFGNGTRLTVT.

This clonotype was detected only a few times. The chain has TRBV5-1 and TRBJ2-1, with D uncertain. Germline V gives CDR1 SGHRS, CDR2 YFSETQ. Trimming took off 6 bases at V and 9 bases at J, with 10 bases between the two ends. The CDR3 sequence is 11 residues long. The CDR3: CASNREGEQFF. The CDR3 bases are TGCGCCAGCAATAGAGAAGGTGAGCAGTTCTTC.

This clonotype has ten or more counts. The gene calls are TRBV12-3 or TRBV12-4 and TRBJ1-1, with 8 positions matching TRBD1. This CDR3 has 16 amino acids. The V and J ends lost 6 bases and 1 base, in that order; junction bases with no gene match: 10. CDR3 sequence reads: CASSPGQGRGNTEAFF. The CDR3 DNA follows: TGTGCCAGCAGCCCCGGACAGGGAAGAGGGAACACTGAAGCTTTCTTT.

This clonotype was picked up many times. The rearrangement links TRBV9 to TRBJ2-7, with D possibly TRBD1 on 6 matching bases. CDR3 length: 15 amino acids. The V gene's germline CDR1 is SGDLS and CDR2 YYNGEE. Trimming left V 4 bases short and J 6 bases short, with 20 bases between. CDR3 in amino acids: CASSQQTGRAAEQYF. The CDR3 coding sequence is TGTGCCAGCAGCCAACAGACAGGCCGGGCTGCCGAGCAGTACTTC.

Many counts were recorded for this clonotype. The chain employs TRBV6-2 or TRBV6-3 and TRBJ1-2; 7 bases are shared with TRBD1. Trimming cost V 0 bases and J 7 bases; bases outside gene matches: 11. The germline V gene encodes CDR1 MNHEY and CDR2 SVGEGT. The CDR3 has 16 residues. DNA for the CDR3: TGTGCCAGCAGTTACTCGAAGGGGACAGCGACTTTTGGCTACACCTTC. This translates into CASSYSKGTATFGYTF.

This chain links TRBV7-2 with TRBJ1-3; no clear D. Germline CDR1 SGHTA, CDR2 FQGNSA. The CDR3 loop spans 14 amino acids. Trimming removed 2 bases from V and 4 bases from J, with 9 bases in between. CDR3 coding DNA: TGTGCCAGCAGCTTATATGTATCCGGAAACACCATATATTTT. The encoded protein is CASSLYVSGNTIYF.

This clonotype was recorded many times. CDR3 in amino acids: CSARIAWTAPVNTEAFF. The DNA of the CDR3 is TGCAGTGCTAGAATAGCTTGGACTGCCCCGGTTAACACTGAAGCTTTCTTT. The J gene is TRBJ1-1, the V gene TRBV20-1; no clear D gene. Germline V gene data show CDR1 as DFQATT and CDR2 as SNEGSKA (reference sequence). The CDR3 is made up of 17 amino acids. V dropped 2 bases and J dropped 2 bases, with 21 bases sitting between them.

There are many counts of this clonotype. The chain uses TRBV3-1 and TRBJ2-5; D remains unclear. The CDR3 covers 15 residues. Germline loops: CDR1 LGHDT, CDR2 YNNKEL (reference sequence). Trimming removed 0 bases from V and 1 base from J, with 9 bases in between. The CDR3 DNA reads as TGTGCCAGCAGCCAAGATGAAGGGTTCCAAGAGACCCAGTACTTC. Protein product: CASSQDEGFQETQYF.

This clonotype appeared many times. CDR3 sequence: CAWSVSGYTEAFF. As DNA, the CDR3 is TGTGCCTGGAGTGTAAGCGGGTACACTGAAGCTTTCTTT. The V gene is TRBV30, the J gene TRBJ1-1; D uncertain. The CDR3 covers 13 residues. Trimming left V 0 bases short and J 3 bases short, with 8 bases between. Germline V gives CDR1 GTSNPN, CDR2 SVGIG (reference sequence). Filled out from reference TRBV30 and TRBJ1-1, the complete variable domain reads SQTIHQWPATLVQPVGSPLSLECTVEGTSNPNLYWYRQAAGRGLQLLFYSVGIGQISSEVPQNLSASRPQDRQFILSSKKLLLSDSGFYLCAWSVSGYTEAFFGQGTRLTVV.

This clonotype has more than one count but fewer than ten. The chain recombines TRBV18 with TRBJ1-1; 7 positions match TRBD1. Trimming took 3 bases from V and 5 from J; bases not matched to a gene: 9. Germline V gene sequence: CDR1 KGHSH, CDR2 LQKENI. The CDR3 spans 15 residues. This CDR3 reads CASSPDDRVWTEAFF. CDR3 DNA sequence: TGTGCCAGCTCACCCGATGACAGGGTTTGGACTGAAGCTTTCTTT.